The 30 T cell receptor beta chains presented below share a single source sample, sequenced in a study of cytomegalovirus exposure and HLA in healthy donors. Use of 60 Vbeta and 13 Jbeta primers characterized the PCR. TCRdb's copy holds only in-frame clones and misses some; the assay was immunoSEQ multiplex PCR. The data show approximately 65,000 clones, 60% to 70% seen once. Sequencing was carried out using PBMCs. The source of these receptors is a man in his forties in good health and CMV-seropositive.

The CDR3 DNA follows: TGTGCCAGTAGTCCCAGGACTAGCGGGAGGGGGTTAAGCAAGACCCAGTACTTC. This translates into CASSPRTSGRGLSKTQYF. The genes are TRBV19 and TRBJ2-5, with TRBD2 matching over 15 bases. Unmatched junction bases numbered 13, after V lost 5 bases and J lost 6 bases. The CDR3 consists of 18 residues. Germline CDR1 and CDR2: LNHDA and SQIVND (reference sequence). The variable domain in full, with the rest retrieved from reference TRBV19 and TRBJ2-5, is DGGITQSPKYLFRKEGQNVTLSCEQNLNHDAMYWYRQDPGQGLRLIYYSQIVNDFQKGDIAEGYSVSREKKESFPLTVTSAQKNPTAFYLCASSPRTSGRGLSKTQYFGPGTRLLVL.

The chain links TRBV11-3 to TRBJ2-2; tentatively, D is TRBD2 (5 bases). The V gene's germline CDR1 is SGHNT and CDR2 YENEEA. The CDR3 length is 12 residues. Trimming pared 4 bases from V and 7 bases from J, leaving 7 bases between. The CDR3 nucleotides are TGTGCCAGCAGCTACGGGGTCGGGGAGCTGTTTTTT. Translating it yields CASSYGVGELFF.

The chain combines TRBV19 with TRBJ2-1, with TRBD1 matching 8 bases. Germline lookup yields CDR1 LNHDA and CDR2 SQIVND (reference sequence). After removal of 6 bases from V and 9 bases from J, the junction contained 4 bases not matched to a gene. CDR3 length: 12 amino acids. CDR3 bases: TGTGCCAGTAGCCCGGACAGGGCTGAGCAGTTCTTC. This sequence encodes CASSPDRAEQFF.

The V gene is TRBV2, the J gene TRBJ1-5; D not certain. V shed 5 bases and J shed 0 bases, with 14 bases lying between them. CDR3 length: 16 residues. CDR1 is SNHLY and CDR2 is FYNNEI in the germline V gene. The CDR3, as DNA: TGTGCCAGCAGTCCTGATTCGGGGTTTAGCAATCAGCCCCAGCATTTT. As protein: CASSPDSGFSNQPQHF.

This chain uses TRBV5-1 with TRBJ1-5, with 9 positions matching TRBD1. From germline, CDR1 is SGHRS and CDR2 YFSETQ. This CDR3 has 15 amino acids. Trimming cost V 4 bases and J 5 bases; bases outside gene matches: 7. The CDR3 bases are TGCGCCAGCAGCGCCACAGGGGGCATTTATCAGCCCCAGCATTTT. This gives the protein CASSATGGIYQPQHF.

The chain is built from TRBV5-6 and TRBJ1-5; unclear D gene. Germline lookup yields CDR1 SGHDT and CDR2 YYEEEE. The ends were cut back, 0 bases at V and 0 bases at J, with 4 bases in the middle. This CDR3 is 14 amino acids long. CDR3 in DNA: TGTGCCAGCAGCTTGGCACTTAGCAATCAGCCCCAGCATTTT. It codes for CASSLALSNQPQHF.

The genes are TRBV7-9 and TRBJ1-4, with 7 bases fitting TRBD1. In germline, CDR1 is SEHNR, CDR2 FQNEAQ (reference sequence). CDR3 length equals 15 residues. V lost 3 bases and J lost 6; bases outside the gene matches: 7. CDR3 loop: CASSFVTGVDEKLFF. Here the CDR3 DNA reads TGTGCCAGCAGCTTCGTAACAGGGGTTGATGAAAAACTGTTTTTT.

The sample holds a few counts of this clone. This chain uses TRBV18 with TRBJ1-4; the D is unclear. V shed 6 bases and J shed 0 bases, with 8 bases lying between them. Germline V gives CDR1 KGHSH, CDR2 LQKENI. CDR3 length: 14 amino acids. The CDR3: CASSTETTNEKLFF. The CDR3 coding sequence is TGTGCCAGCTCGACGGAGACAACTAATGAAAAACTGTTTTTT.

CDR3 protein: CASSQGQDYGYTF. The DNA for the CDR3 is TGTGCCAGCAGCCAGGGACAGGACTATGGCTACACCTTC. V and J are TRBV4-2 and TRBJ1-2; 8 nucleotides agree with TRBD1. Per germline, CDR1 LGHNA and CDR2 YNFKEQ. V lost 3 bases to trimming and J lost 3 bases; unmatched junction nucleotides: 0. The CDR3 extends over 13 amino acids.

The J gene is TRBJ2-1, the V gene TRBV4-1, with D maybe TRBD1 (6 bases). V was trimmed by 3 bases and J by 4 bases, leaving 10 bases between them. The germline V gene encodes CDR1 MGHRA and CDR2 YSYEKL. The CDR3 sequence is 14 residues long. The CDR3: CASSHWDNYNEQFF. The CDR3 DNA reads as TGCGCCAGCAGCCACTGGGACAATTACAATGAGCAGTTCTTC.

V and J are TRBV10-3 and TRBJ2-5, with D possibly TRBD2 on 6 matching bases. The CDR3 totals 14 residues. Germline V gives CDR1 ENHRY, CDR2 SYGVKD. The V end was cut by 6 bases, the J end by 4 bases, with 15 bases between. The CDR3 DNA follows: TGTGCCATCAGACCGGGGAGGACGGGAGAGACCCAGTACTTC. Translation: CAIRPGRTGETQYF.

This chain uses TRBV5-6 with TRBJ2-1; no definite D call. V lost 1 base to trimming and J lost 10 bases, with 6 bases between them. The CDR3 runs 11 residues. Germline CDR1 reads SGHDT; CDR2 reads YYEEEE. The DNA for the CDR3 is TGTGCCAGCAGCTTGCAGAAGGAGCAGTTCTTC. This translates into CASSLQKEQFF.

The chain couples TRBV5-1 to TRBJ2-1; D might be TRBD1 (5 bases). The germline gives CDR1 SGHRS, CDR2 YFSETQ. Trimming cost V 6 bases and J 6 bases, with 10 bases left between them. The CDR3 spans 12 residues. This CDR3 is CASNSQGNEQFF. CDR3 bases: TGCGCCAGCAACTCCCAGGGCAATGAGCAGTTCTTC.

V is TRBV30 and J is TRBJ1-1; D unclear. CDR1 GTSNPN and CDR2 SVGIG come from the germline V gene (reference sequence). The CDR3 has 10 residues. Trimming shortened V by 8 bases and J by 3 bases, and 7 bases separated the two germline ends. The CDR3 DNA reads TGTGCCCTAGGTGACACTGAAGCTTTCTTT. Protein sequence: CALGDTEAFF.

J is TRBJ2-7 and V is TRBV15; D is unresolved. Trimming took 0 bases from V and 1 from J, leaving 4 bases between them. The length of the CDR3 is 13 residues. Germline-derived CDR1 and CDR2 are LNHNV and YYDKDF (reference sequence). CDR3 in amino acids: CATSRDISYEQYF. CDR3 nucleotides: TGTGCCACCAGCAGAGATATTTCCTACGAGCAGTACTTC.

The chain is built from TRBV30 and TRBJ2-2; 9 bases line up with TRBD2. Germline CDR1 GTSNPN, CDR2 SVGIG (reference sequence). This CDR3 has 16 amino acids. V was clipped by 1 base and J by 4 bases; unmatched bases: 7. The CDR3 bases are TGTGCCTGGAGTGACGGGCGGGGGGGAAGCACCGGGGAGCTGTTTTTT. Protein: CAWSDGRGGSTGELFF.

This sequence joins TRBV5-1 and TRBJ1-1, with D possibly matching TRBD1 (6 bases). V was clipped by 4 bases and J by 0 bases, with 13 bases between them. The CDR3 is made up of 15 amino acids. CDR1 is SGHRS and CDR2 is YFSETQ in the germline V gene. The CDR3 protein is CASSIGRGMNTEAFF. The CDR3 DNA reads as TGCGCCAGCAGCATCGGCAGGGGCATGAACACTGAAGCTTTCTTT.

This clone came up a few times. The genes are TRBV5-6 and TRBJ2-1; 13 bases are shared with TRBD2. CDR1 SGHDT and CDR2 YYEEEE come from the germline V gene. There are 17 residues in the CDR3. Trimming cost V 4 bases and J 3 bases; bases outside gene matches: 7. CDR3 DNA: TGTGCCAGCAGCCCCGCCGGGACTAGCGGGGACTACAATGAGCAGTTCTTC. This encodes CASSPAGTSGDYNEQFF.

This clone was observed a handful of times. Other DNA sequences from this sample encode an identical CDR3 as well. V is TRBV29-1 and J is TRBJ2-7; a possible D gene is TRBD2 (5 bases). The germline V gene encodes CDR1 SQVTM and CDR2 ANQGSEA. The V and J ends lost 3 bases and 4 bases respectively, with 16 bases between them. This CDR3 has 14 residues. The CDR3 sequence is CSVDKEEAAYEQYF. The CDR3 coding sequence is TGCAGCGTTGACAAGGAGGAAGCGGCATACGAGCAGTACTTC.

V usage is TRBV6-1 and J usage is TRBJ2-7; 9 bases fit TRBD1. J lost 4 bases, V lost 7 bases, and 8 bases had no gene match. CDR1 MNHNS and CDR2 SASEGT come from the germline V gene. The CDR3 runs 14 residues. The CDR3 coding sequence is TGTGCCAGCATGACCGGGACAGGGACTTACGAGCAGTACTTC. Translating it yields CASMTGTGTYEQYF.

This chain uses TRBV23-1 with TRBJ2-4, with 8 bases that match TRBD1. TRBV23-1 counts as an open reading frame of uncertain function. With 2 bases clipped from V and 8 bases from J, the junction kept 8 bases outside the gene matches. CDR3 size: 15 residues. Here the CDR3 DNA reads TGCGCCAGCAGTCAACCGAGGTCGGACAGGGACATTCAGTACTTC. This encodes CASSQPRSDRDIQYF.

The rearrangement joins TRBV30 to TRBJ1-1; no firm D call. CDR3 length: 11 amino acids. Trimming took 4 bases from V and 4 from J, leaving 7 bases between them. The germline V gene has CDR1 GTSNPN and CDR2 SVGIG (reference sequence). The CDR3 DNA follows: TGTGCCTGGAACGGGGTCACTGAAGCTTTCTTT. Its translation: CAWNGVTEAFF.

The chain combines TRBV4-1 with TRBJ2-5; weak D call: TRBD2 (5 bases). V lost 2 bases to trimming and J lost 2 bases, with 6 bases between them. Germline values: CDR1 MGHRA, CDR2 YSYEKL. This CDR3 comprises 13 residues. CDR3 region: CASSQREQETQYF. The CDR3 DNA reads TGCGCCAGCAGCCAAAGGGAGCAAGAGACCCAGTACTTC.

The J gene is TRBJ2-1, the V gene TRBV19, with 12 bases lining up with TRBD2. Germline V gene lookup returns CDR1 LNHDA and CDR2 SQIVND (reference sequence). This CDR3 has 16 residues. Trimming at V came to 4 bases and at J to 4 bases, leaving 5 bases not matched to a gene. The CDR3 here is CASSSRGLAGYNEQFF. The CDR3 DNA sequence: TGTGCCAGTAGTAGCAGAGGACTAGCGGGATACAATGAGCAGTTCTTC.

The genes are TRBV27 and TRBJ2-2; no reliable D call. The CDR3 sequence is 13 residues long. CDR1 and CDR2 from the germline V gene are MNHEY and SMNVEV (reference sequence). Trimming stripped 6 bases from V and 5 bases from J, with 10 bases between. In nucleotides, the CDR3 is TGTGCCAGCAGCCCTACAGTAACCGGGGAGCTGTTTTTT. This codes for CASSPTVTGELFF.

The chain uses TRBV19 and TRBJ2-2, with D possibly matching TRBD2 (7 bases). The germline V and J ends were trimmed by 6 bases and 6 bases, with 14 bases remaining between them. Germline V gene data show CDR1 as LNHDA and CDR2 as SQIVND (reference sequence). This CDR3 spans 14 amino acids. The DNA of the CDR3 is TGTGCCAGTAGCGGGGGGCGCTTCTCCGGGGAGCTGTTTTTT. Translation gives CASSGGRFSGELFF.

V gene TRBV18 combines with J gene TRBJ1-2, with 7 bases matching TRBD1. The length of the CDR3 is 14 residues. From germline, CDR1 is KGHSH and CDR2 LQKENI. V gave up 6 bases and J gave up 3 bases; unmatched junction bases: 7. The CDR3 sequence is CASSTGAGDYGYTF. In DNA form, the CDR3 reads TGTGCCAGCTCTACAGGGGCAGGGGACTATGGCTACACCTTC.

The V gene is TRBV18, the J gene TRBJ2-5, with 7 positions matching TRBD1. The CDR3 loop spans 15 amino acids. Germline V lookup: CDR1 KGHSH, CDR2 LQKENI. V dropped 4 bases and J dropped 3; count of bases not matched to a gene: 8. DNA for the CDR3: TGTGCCAGCTCACGGACCGACAGGGTCAAAGAGACCCAGTACTTC. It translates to CASSRTDRVKETQYF.

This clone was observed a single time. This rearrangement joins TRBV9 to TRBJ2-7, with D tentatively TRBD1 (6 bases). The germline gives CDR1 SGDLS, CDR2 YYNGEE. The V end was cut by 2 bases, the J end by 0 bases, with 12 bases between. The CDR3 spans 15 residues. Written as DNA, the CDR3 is TGTGCCAGCAGCGTGACGGACAGTAGCTCCTACGAGCAGTACTTC. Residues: CASSVTDSSSYEQYF.

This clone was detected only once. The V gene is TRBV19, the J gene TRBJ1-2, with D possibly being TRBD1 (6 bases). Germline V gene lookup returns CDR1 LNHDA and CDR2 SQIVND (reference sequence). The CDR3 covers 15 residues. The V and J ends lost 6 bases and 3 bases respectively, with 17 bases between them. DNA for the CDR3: TGTGCCAGTAGCCTCACCTCAGGGGCCGACTATGGCTACACCTTC. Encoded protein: CASSLTSGADYGYTF.